The 2 T cell receptor beta chains given below trace back to one sample, sequenced in a study of blood T cell repertoires in COVID-19. Sequencing was performed with immunoSEQ multiplex PCR; in TCRdb, only in-frame clones are kept and a portion is missing. The sample has about 210,000 clones, about nine tenths seen once. The sequenced sample consisted of peripheral blood. Source of these receptors: a woman aged 40 to 49 with acute or convalescent COVID-19.

This chain uses TRBV4-1 with TRBJ2-6, with TRBD1 as a possible D gene (6 bases). V was shortened by 1 base and J by 1 base, with 17 bases between the two germline ends. The CDR3 extends over 19 amino acids. The germline gives CDR1 MGHRA, CDR2 YSYEKL. Here the CDR3 DNA reads TGCGCCAGCAGCCAAGTCTTGGGGGCGCGAGTTTCTGGGGCCAACGTCCTGACTTTC. Translation gives CASSQVLGARVSGANVLTF.

This sequence joins TRBV28 and TRBJ2-3; 10 bases align to TRBD1. The CDR3 length is 16 residues. Germline V gene lookup returns CDR1 MDHEN and CDR2 SYDVKM. V gave up 3 bases and J gave up 5 bases; unmatched junction bases: 8. The CDR3 DNA reads as TGTGCCAGCAGTTTGAATCCGGGACAGGGGAGAGATACGCAGTATTTT. It yields the protein CASSLNPGQGRDTQYF.